These T cell receptor beta chains were read from a single sample in a study of blood T cells in healthy people across ages. TCRdb independently ran MiXCR on the 5' RACE reads; one entry per CDR3 protein. The repertoire includes approximately 800,000 distinct CDR3 sequences, around a quarter of them detected once, and roughly 3.1% sits in the top ten. The data also belong to a second study, concerning T cells of mothers and their children.

The specimen sequenced was blood. These receptors were obtained from a boy aged 10-17 years in good health. CDR3s include the opening cysteine and the closing phenylalanine or tryptophan. Each record gives: J gene, clone size, CDR3 length, V gene, CDR3 protein. Clone size is stated in some rows and not others, as once, few, many or a class when expanded.

>TRBJ2-7|few|12|TRBV29-1
CSVVVLAGEQYF
>TRBJ2-5|-|12|TRBV6-1
CASSHTVETQYF
>-|few|13|TRBV29-1
CSVGGTVTYEQYF
>TRBJ1-5|few|14|TRBV3-1
CASSQQAWDQPQHF
>TRBJ1-2|-|15|TRBV4-1
CASSPGQGPLYGYTF
>TRBJ2-4|-|12|TRBV12-3/TRBV12-4
CASSLGDRFQYF
>TRBJ2-2|few|14|TRBV13
CASSHGHGSGELFF
>TRBJ2-5|few|16|TRBV20-1
CSASLAGGPGQETQYF
>TRBJ1-1|few|15|TRBV10-1
CASSGQVGAGAEAFF
>TRBJ2-7|-|13|TRBV28
CASSLTKSYEQYF
>TRBJ1-3|-|17|TRBV11-2
CASSLVSLRDTGNTIYF
>TRBJ1-2|-|16|TRBV6-5
CASSSADTRTNYGYTF
>TRBJ2-1|-|16|TRBV12-3/TRBV12-4
CASSFRQARRSNEQFF
>TRBJ1-4|few|15|TRBV12-3/TRBV12-4
CASSLRTAINEKLFF
>TRBJ2-1|-|17|TRBV5-1
CASSLRSRGPRYNEQFF
>TRBJ2-5|-|15|TRBV3-1
CASSPGPTLQETQYF
>TRBJ2-7|few|13|TRBV6-2/TRBV6-3
CASRDPGLYEQYF
>TRBJ1-2|few|12|TRBV19
CASRTGNYGYTF
>TRBJ2-5|-|14|TRBV28
CASIERGGQETQYF
>TRBJ2-5|-|15|TRBV19
CASSTTSGVGETQYF
>-|few|14|TRBV28
CASSGTGGVSEQYF
>TRBJ1-1|few|15|TRBV20-1
CSARRIRNMNTEAFF
>TRBJ1-6|-|15|TRBV27
CASSLSQGRNSPLHF